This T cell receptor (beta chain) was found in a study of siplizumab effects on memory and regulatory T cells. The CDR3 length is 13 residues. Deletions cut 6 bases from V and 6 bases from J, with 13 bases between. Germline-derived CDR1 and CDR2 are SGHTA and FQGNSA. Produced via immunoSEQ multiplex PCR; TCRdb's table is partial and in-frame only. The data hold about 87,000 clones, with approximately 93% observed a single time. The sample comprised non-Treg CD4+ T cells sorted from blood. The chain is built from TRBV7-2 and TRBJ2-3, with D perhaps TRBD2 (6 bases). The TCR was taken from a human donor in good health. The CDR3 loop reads CASRTRSQDTQYF. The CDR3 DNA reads TGTGCCAGCAGGACTAGGAGCCAGGATACGCAGTATTTT.